The rows below give T cell receptor beta chains drawn from one sample of a study of cytomegalovirus exposure and HLA in healthy donors. TCRdb keeps only in-frame clones here, not all; method: immunoSEQ multiplex PCR. This table has about 160,000 clones, approximately 70% appearing once. The sample consisted of PBMCs. These receptors all come from a man between 35 and 55 years old in good health and CMV-seropositive. The CDR3 runs from the conserved cysteine through the conserved F or W. The D gene is left open where the match is weak. Clone size is not always given. Where it is, it says once, few, many or a class for expanded clones.

len: 11
j_gene: TRBJ2-5
d_gene: NA
abundance: few
v_gene: TRBV6-5
CDR3aa: CASREVETQYF
CDR3nt: TGTGCCAGCAGGGAGGTCGAGACCCAGTACTTC

len: 16
j_gene: TRBJ2-1
d_gene: TRBD2
abundance: NA
v_gene: TRBV5-4
CDR3aa: CASSERLAGGLDEQFF
CDR3nt: TGTGCCAGCAGCGAGAGACTAGCGGGGGGGCTCGATGAGCAGTTCTTC

len: 14
j_gene: TRBJ2-3
d_gene: TRBD2
abundance: NA
v_gene: TRBV19
CDR3aa: CASSQRGTTDTQYF
CDR3nt: TGTGCCAGTAGCCAGCGGGGAACCACAGATACGCAGTATTTT

len: 16
j_gene: TRBJ2-1
d_gene: TRBD1
abundance: NA
v_gene: TRBV7-2
CDR3aa: CASSRGTGALYNEQFF
CDR3nt: TGTGCCAGCAGCCGAGGGACAGGGGCCCTTTACAATGAGCAGTTCTTC

len: 15
j_gene: TRBJ2-7
d_gene: TRBD2
abundance: NA
v_gene: TRBV28
CDR3aa: CASSLPRGGAHEQYF
CDR3nt: TGTGCCAGCAGTTTACCCCGGGGGGGGGCCCACGAGCAGTACTTC

len: 14
j_gene: TRBJ2-1
d_gene: TRBD1
abundance: few
v_gene: TRBV5-6
CDR3aa: CASSFRDRDDEQFF
CDR3nt: TGTGCCAGCAGCTTCCGGGACAGGGATGATGAGCAGTTCTTC

len: 12
j_gene: TRBJ2-4
d_gene: NA
abundance: NA
v_gene: TRBV5-1
CDR3aa: CASSLDADIQYF
CDR3nt: TGCGCCAGCAGCTTGGACGCGGACATTCAGTACTTC

len: 14
j_gene: TRBJ1-2
d_gene: NA
abundance: NA
v_gene: TRBV2
CDR3aa: CASSEAEGLDGYTF
CDR3nt: TGTGCCAGCAGTGAAGCGGAGGGGTTGGATGGCTACACCTTC

len: 15
j_gene: TRBJ1-6
d_gene: NA
abundance: few
v_gene: TRBV7-6
CDR3aa: CASSLGDGSNSPLHF
CDR3nt: TGTGCCAGCAGCTTGGGCGACGGCTCAAATTCACCCCTCCACTTT

len: 14
j_gene: TRBJ2-2
d_gene: NA
abundance: NA
v_gene: TRBV25-1
CDR3aa: CASSEYRVSGELFF
CDR3nt: TGTGCCAGCAGTGAATACCGGGTGAGCGGGGAGCTGTTTTTT

len: 16
j_gene: TRBJ2-5
d_gene: NA
abundance: NA
v_gene: TRBV5-1
CDR3aa: CASSLLGGGTDETQYF
CDR3nt: TGCGCCAGCAGCTTGTTGGGCGGGGGGACAGACGAGACCCAGTACTTC

len: 14
j_gene: TRBJ2-3
d_gene: NA
abundance: NA
v_gene: TRBV11-2
CDR3aa: CASSLVGGPDTQYF
CDR3nt: TGTGCCAGCAGCTTAGTGGGCGGGCCAGATACGCAGTATTTT

len: 15
j_gene: TRBJ1-1
d_gene: TRBD1
abundance: NA
v_gene: TRBV7-3
CDR3aa: CASSLTGDYATEAFF
CDR3nt: TGTGCCAGCAGCTTGACAGGGGATTATGCCACTGAAGCTTTCTTT

len: 17
j_gene: TRBJ2-7
d_gene: TRBD1
abundance: few
v_gene: TRBV5-1
CDR3aa: CASSPRQDRALSYEQYF
CDR3nt: TGCGCCAGCAGCCCAAGACAGGACAGGGCCCTTTCCTACGAGCAGTACTTC